A selection of T cell receptor beta chains follows, all from one sample in a study of siplizumab effects on memory and regulatory T cells. Data came from immunoSEQ multiplex PCR; TCRdb stores just in-frame clones and leaves some out. The table records roughly 92,000 clones, over 85% of them present only once. Sequenced material: non-Treg CD4+ T cells sorted from blood. The receptors stem from a human donor in good health. The conserved cysteine and the conserved F or W are not part of the CDR3 here.

cdr3_aa j_call v_call
ASSSSQRSTDTQY TRBJ2-3 TRBV5-1
ASMAAPGNTIY TRBJ1-3 TRBV6-6
ASSAGLAGGYLNTQY TRBJ2-3 TRBV9
ASSLDRGFGNTIY TRBJ1-3 TRBV5-6
ASSFWSGQGHRADTQY TRBJ2-3 TRBV7-9
ASSLAAAEPLH TRBJ1-6 TRBV5-1
AWSALPNTEAF TRBJ1-1 TRBV30
ASSIRPGQGGNTGELF TRBJ2-2 TRBV19
ASSVLQGAYNEQF TRBJ2-1 TRBV9
ASSLGRPASGNTIY TRBJ1-3 TRBV7-8
ASSFHNEQF TRBJ2-1 TRBV5-1
ASSSGPEQY TRBJ2-7 TRBV6-1
ASSLAAGRGTGELF TRBJ2-2 TRBV11-3
ASSYNRDLGNTIY TRBJ1-3 TRBV6-5
AWSVNYNSPLH TRBJ1-6 TRBV30
ASSSFIRGGPQETQY TRBJ2-5 TRBV27
ASSLGRANTEAF TRBJ1-1 TRBV7-8
ASNKLGNYEQY TRBJ2-7 TRBV27
ASSGTGSHTDTQY TRBJ2-3 TRBV9
ASSFRTGDNEQF TRBJ2-1 TRBV5-1
ASSLFAGVAF TRBJ1-1 TRBV7-2
ASSLAASTDTQY TRBJ2-3 TRBV5-1
ASSLEDSLLVRHTIY TRBJ1-3 TRBV5-6
ASSQEGQRWDTGELF TRBJ2-2 TRBV7-3
ASSGTSGSGTTQY TRBJ2-5 TRBV27
ASSSTGVTDTQY TRBJ2-3 TRBV5-1
ASSFRGLSGNTIY TRBJ1-3 TRBV5-6
ASSLGQGREKLF TRBJ1-4 TRBV5-4
ASMGSNEKLF TRBJ1-4 TRBV27
ASSLSGYGMETQY TRBJ2-5 TRBV27
ASSLFPGSGSYNEQF TRBJ2-1 TRBV7-6
ASSLQGVLRYEQY TRBJ2-7 TRBV7-2
ASSLGTPTKQEKLF TRBJ1-4 TRBV5-1
ASTPSDSNQPQH TRBJ1-5 TRBV6-1
ASSQELAGGTEAF TRBJ1-1 TRBV4-2
ASSSGQTNEKLF TRBJ1-4 TRBV5-4
ASRMTGERGYT TRBJ1-2 TRBV6-1
AWSSGRNNEQF TRBJ2-1 TRBV30
ASSLGDRYGDTQY TRBJ2-3 TRBV5-1
ASSYRQLNEKLF TRBJ1-4 TRBV6-5
ATGQGAYEQY TRBJ2-7 TRBV27
ASHRTGGVQPQH TRBJ1-5 TRBV19
ASKTVWERETQY TRBJ2-5 TRBV6-1
ASHHATPSNYGYT TRBJ1-2 TRBV12-2
ASSWRTQGNYGYT TRBJ1-2 TRBV28
ASSVAPPGQGMDEQF TRBJ2-1 TRBV9
ASGLVGGTGELF TRBJ2-2 TRBV12-5
AWSAGQHQPQH TRBJ1-5 TRBV30
AISEFELRQSEQY TRBJ2-7 TRBV10-3
ASRRGQGNIQHQPQH TRBJ1-5 TRBV12-2
ASSIVLGTEAF TRBJ1-1 TRBV19
ASRTGTVVGTEAF TRBJ1-1 TRBV5-1
ASSSLAEYTYNEQF TRBJ2-1 TRBV5-6
ASSTYRQGTNEKLF TRBJ1-4 TRBV19
ASSLEGPEAEQY TRBJ2-7 TRBV5-1